This T cell receptor beta chain was recorded in a study of patients and donors after allogeneic stem cell transplantation. Germline values: CDR1 MNHEY, CDR2 SVGAGI. Trimming at V came to 7 bases and at J to 4 bases, leaving 6 bases not matched to a gene. This CDR3 spans 13 amino acids. TCRdb reanalysed the RT-PCR reads using MiXCR and keeps one entry per CDR3 protein. The top ten hold around 35% of the sample, which has about 200,000 distinct CDR3 sequences, around two fifths seen once. This clonotype turned up a few times. V gene TRBV6-5 combines with J gene TRBJ1-1; 7 nucleotides line up with TRBD1. Sequenced: blood, either unsorted or a sorted T cell fraction (not recorded which). The sequence derives from a human donor who was either an allogeneic HSCT recipient or a stem cell or donor lymphocyte infusion donor (not recorded which). It is not recorded whose cells these are; they may come from a transplant donor. CDR3 sequence reads: CASIQGLGTEAFF. CDR3 bases: TGTGCCAGCATACAGGGGTTGGGCACTGAAGCTTTCTTT.